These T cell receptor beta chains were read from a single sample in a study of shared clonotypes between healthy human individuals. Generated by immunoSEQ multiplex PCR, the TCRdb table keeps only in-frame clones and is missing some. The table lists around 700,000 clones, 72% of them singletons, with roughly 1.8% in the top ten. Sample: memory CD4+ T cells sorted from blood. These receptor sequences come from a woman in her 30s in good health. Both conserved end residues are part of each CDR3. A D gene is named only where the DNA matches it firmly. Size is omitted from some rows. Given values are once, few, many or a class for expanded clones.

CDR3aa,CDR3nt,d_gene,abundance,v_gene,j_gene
CASSGTGTGSYGYTF,TGTGCCAGCAGTGGAACCGGGACAGGGTCTTATGGCTACACCTTC,TRBD1,few,TRBV6-1,TRBJ1-2
CASRASGSSEQFF,TGTGCCAGCAGGGCTAGCGGGAGTAGTGAGCAGTTCTTC,TRBD2,.,TRBV27,TRBJ2-1
CASSQDPKGSSGKNIQYF,TGCGCCAGCAGCCAAGATCCAAAAGGGAGCTCTGGCAAAAACATTCAGTACTTC,.,once,TRBV4-1,TRBJ2-4
CASSVDSLNTGELFF,TGTGCCAGCAGCGTTGACAGCTTGAACACCGGGGAGCTGTTTTTT,.,.,TRBV5-4,TRBJ2-2
CARPAGCSYEQYF,TGTGCCAGGCCGGCCGGCTGTTCCTACGAGCAGTACTTC,.,.,TRBV19,TRBJ2-7
CASSQELRTYEQYF,TGTGCCAGCAGCCAAGAACTACGCACCTACGAGCAGTACTTC,.,.,TRBV4-2,TRBJ2-7
CASSKGLAGGHEQYF,TGTGCCAGCAGTAAGGGACTAGCGGGAGGGCACGAGCAGTACTTC,TRBD2,.,TRBV2,TRBJ2-7
CASSKTVEQFF,TGTGCCAGCAGTAAAACGGTTGAGCAGTTCTTC,.,.,TRBV2,TRBJ2-1
CASCSGTGALKLFF,TGCGCCAGCTGCTCCGGGACAGGGGCATTAAAACTGTTTTTT,TRBD1,.,TRBV5-1,TRBJ1-4
CAGPRGTGSLNEQFF,TGTGCCGGCCCCCGCGGTACAGGTTCGCTTAATGAGCAGTTCTTC,.,.,TRBV30,TRBJ2-1
CASGRTGSNTGELFF,TGTGCCAGCGGAAGGACAGGTTCGAACACCGGGGAGCTGTTTTTT,TRBD1,once,TRBV6-5,TRBJ2-2
CARPNEAGGRAFF,TGTGCCAGACCAAACGAGGCAGGGGGCCGGGCTTTCTTT,TRBD1,.,TRBV28,TRBJ1-1
CASSEGRGGNQPQHF,TGTGCCAGCAGTGAAGGGCGAGGTGGCAATCAGCCCCAGCATTTT,.,few,TRBV2,TRBJ1-5
CASSRGSGNTIYF,TGTGCCAGCAGCAGGGGGTCTGGAAACACCATATATTTT,TRBD1,.,TRBV6-5,TRBJ1-3
CASSRNRDSEYEQYF,TGTGCCAGCAGCCGGAACCGGGATAGCGAGTACGAGCAGTACTTC,.,.,TRBV11-2,TRBJ2-7
CASSSTGADTQYF,TGTGCCAGCAGCTCAACAGGGGCAGATACGCAGTATTTT,TRBD1,.,TRBV7-2,TRBJ2-3
CASSQQPSGRVYWEQFF,TGCGCCAGCAGTCAGCAACCTAGCGGGAGGGTCTACTGGGAGCAGTTCTTC,TRBD2,once,TRBV23-1,TRBJ2-1
CASSYSNGLANEQFF,TGTGCCAGCAGTTACTCGAACGGACTAGCGAATGAGCAGTTCTTC,TRBD2,once,TRBV6-6,TRBJ2-1
CASSSNPGQTYEQYF,TGTGCCAGCAGCTCTAACCCGGGACAGACCTACGAGCAGTACTTC,TRBD1,few,TRBV7-2,TRBJ2-7
CASSLWETGAEQYF,TGTGCCAGCAGTCTGTGGGAGACAGGGGCTGAGCAGTACTTC,TRBD1,.,TRBV27,TRBJ2-7
CASSRHIGELFF,TGTGCCAGCAGTAGACATATCGGGGAGCTGTTTTTT,.,.,TRBV6-1,TRBJ2-2
CASSQGSGAYNEQFF,TGTGCCAGCTCCCAGGGGAGTGGTGCCTACAATGAGCAGTTCTTC,.,once,TRBV7-2,TRBJ2-1
CASTRDNTGELFF,TGTGCCAGCACGAGGGATAACACCGGGGAGCTGTTTTTT,.,.,TRBV6-6,TRBJ2-2
CASSYGQGLSHEQYF,TGTGCCAGCAGTTACGGTCAGGGCCTTTCCCACGAGCAGTACTTC,.,.,TRBV6-5,TRBJ2-7
CASSPGQAGTEAFF,TGTGCCAGCAGTCCCGGGCAGGCGGGTACTGAAGCTTTCTTT,.,.,TRBV28,TRBJ1-1
CASSSRQGGSNQPQHF,TGTGCCAGCAGCTCTCGACAGGGAGGGAGCAATCAGCCCCAGCATTTT,TRBD1,.,TRBV7-8,TRBJ1-5
CASSLGGVGTEAFF,TGCGCCAGCAGCCTAGGGGGGGTAGGCACTGAAGCTTTCTTT,.,few,TRBV5-1,TRBJ1-1
CASSGINYGYTF,TGTGCCAGCAGCGGGATTAACTATGGCTACACCTTC,.,.,TRBV5-4,TRBJ1-2
CASSQELSAGGQYF,TGTGCCAGCAGCCAAGAGCTCTCGGCGGGAGGGCAGTACTTC,TRBD2,once,TRBV14,TRBJ2-7
CASSLASARGHGNTIYF,TGTGCCAGCAGCTTAGCGTCGGCCAGGGGGCATGGAAACACCATATATTTT,TRBD1,.,TRBV7-9,TRBJ1-3
CASSLSGTGELFF,TGTGCCAGCAGCTTAAGCGGCACCGGGGAGCTGTTTTTT,.,.,TRBV7-3,TRBJ2-2
CASSTNNEQFF,TGTGCCAGCAGTACCAACAATGAGCAGTTCTTC,.,once,TRBV27,TRBJ2-1
CASSERGQNYGYTF,TGTGCCAGCAGTGAGAGGGGACAGAACTATGGCTACACCTTC,TRBD1,.,TRBV2,TRBJ1-2
CASSLGHITDTQYF,TGTGCCAGCAGCTTAGGACATATCACAGATACGCAGTATTTT,.,.,TRBV7-2,TRBJ2-3
CASSQGSYNYGYTF,TGTGCCAGCAGCCAAGGGAGTTATAACTATGGCTACACCTTC,.,few,TRBV14,TRBJ1-2
CASSAQTVNTEAFF,TGCGCCAGCAGCGCACAGACAGTGAACACTGAAGCTTTCTTT,.,.,TRBV5-1,TRBJ1-1